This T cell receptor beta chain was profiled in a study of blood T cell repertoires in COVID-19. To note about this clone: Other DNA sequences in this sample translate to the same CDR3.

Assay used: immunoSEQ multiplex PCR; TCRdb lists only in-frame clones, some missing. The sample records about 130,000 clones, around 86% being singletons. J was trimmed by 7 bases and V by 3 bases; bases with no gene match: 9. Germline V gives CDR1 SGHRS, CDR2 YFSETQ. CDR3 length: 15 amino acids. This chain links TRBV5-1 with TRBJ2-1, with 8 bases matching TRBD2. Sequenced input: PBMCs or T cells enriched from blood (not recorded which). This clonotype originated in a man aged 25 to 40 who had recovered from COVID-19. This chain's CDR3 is CASSSGTSGWNEQFF. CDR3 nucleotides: TGCGCCAGCAGCTCCGGGACTAGTGGTTGGAATGAGCAGTTCTTC.